The 21 T cell receptor beta chains below were found in one sample sequenced in a study of PD-L1 blockade in urothelial cancer. Measured with immunoSEQ multiplex PCR; TCRdb has only the in-frame clones, and not every one. Of tens of thousands of clones listed, 75% to 90% were seen once; the top ten hold 5% to 7%. The sequences come from PBMCs, collected around atezolizumab (anti-PD-L1) treatment. These receptors were taken from a woman in her seventies with urothelial cancer.

The chain links TRBV30 to TRBJ1-6; no definite D call. Germline V gene lookup returns CDR1 GTSNPN and CDR2 SVGIG (reference sequence). This CDR3 comprises 14 residues. V lost 7 bases and J lost 8, with 18 bases in between. The CDR3: CASKRQNPYSPLHF. The CDR3 bases are TGTGCCTCAAAGCGGCAAAATCCTTATTCACCCCTCCACTTT. Using reference TRBV30 and TRBJ1-6 for the parts outside the CDR3, the full variable domain is SQTIHQWPATLVQPVGSPLSLECTVEGTSNPNLYWYRQAAGRGLQLLFYSVGIGQISSEVPQNLSASRPQDRQFILSSKKLLLSDSGFYLCASKRQNPYSPLHFGNGTRLTVT.

The chain has TRBV5-1 and TRBJ2-1, with 8 nucleotides matching TRBD2. CDR3 length: 14 residues. Germline loops: CDR1 SGHRS, CDR2 YFSETQ. Trimming took 3 bases from V and 5 from J; bases not matched to a gene: 4. The CDR3, as DNA: TGCGCCAGCAGCTCAGCGGGAGTGGACAATGAGCAGTTCTTC. Protein sequence: CASSSAGVDNEQFF.

The V and J genes are TRBV4-2 and TRBJ2-2; 7 nucleotides line up with TRBD2. Germline CDR1 reads LGHNA; CDR2 reads YNFKEQ. V lost 0 bases to trimming and J lost 7 bases; unmatched junction nucleotides: 11. CDR3 length equals 17 residues. The CDR3 loop is CASSQDHGGRFGGELFF. DNA for the CDR3: TGTGCCAGCAGCCAAGATCATGGCGGGAGATTTGGCGGGGAGCTGTTTTTT.

In DNA, the CDR3 is TGCGCCAGCAGCCAAGTATACTACGGGACAGGAGAGTTACGCGAGCAGTACTTC. It encodes CASSQVYYGTGELREQYF. The chain joins TRBV4-1 to TRBJ2-7; 8 bases match TRBD1. CDR1 and CDR2 (germline): MGHRA, YSYEKL. V dropped 1 base and J dropped 6; count of bases not matched to a gene: 17. This CDR3 region has 18 residues.

The rearrangement joins TRBV5-6 to TRBJ1-2, with D possibly matching TRBD1 (5 bases). The ends were cut back, 0 bases at V and 6 bases at J, with 12 bases in the middle. The V gene's germline CDR1 is SGHDT and CDR2 YYEEEE. The CDR3 length is 14 residues. The CDR3 is CASSLVGRAHGYTF. The CDR3 nucleotides are TGTGCCAGCAGCTTGGTCGGCAGGGCTCATGGCTACACCTTC. The whole variable domain, filled in from reference TRBV5-6 and TRBJ1-2, reads DAGVTQSPTHLIKTRGQQVTLRCSPKSGHDTVSWYQQALGQGPQFIFQYYEEEERQRGNFPDRFSGHQFPNYSSELNVNALLLGDSALYLCASSLVGRAHGYTFGSGTRLTVV.

This clone was picked up one time. The chain links TRBV13 to TRBJ1-2; the D gene is possibly TRBD1 (5 bases). Looked up from germline, CDR1 is PRHDT and CDR2 is FYEKMQ (reference sequence). This CDR3 has 15 amino acids. V gave up 5 bases and J gave up 6 bases, with 19 bases separating them. The CDR3 nucleotides read TGTGCCAGCAGCGGGGGTCAGGGAGGAATGCATGGCTACACCTTC. It codes for CASSGGQGGMHGYTF.

The genes are TRBV18 and TRBJ2-1, with 10 bases aligning to TRBD2. Germline loops: CDR1 KGHSH, CDR2 LQKENI. CDR3 length equals 16 residues. V trimming: 3 bases; J trimming: 6 bases; junction bases outside the gene matches: 8. CDR3 loop: CASSPELAGVFNEQFF. CDR3 coding DNA: TGTGCCAGCTCACCTGAGCTAGCGGGAGTGTTCAATGAGCAGTTCTTC.

The chain employs TRBV5-5 and TRBJ1-2; D remains unclear. The CDR3 covers 16 residues. Per the germline V gene, CDR1 is SGHKS and CDR2 is YYEKEE (reference sequence). Trimming pared 1 base from V and 3 bases from J, leaving 16 bases between. The CDR3 DNA is TGTGCCAGCAGCTTGCAAACGAGGGTAGAGTACTATGGCTACACCTTC. It codes for CASSLQTRVEYYGYTF.

For the CDR3, the DNA is TGCGCCAGCAGCACGGACAGGGCCAACTATGGCTACACCTTC. Encoded protein: CASSTDRANYGYTF. The chain employs TRBV5-1 and TRBJ1-2; 8 bases fit TRBD1. Looked up from germline, CDR1 is SGHRS and CDR2 is YFSETQ. The CDR3 is 14 amino acids. J lost 2 bases, V lost 4 bases, and 4 bases had no gene match.

The J gene is TRBJ2-7, the V gene TRBV5-6, with 7 nucleotides matching TRBD1. Germline CDR1 reads SGHDT; CDR2 reads YYEEEE. The CDR3 consists of 14 residues. Germline trimming cut 6 bases from V and 6 bases from J; bases unmatched to any gene: 12. CDR3 nucleotides: TGTGCCAGCACCCAGACAGGGATCCCAACCGAGCAGTACTTC. Residues: CASTQTGIPTEQYF.

This chain joins TRBV6-1 and TRBJ1-5, with 7 bases aligning to TRBD1. The junction had 4 bases not matched to a gene; V was cut back by 4 bases and J by 4 bases. The CDR3 length is 14 residues. Germline CDR1 MNHNS, CDR2 SASEGT. CDR3: CASSAGQLNQPQHF. The CDR3 DNA reads as TGTGCCAGCAGTGCGGGACAGCTAAATCAGCCCCAGCATTTT.

The rearrangement links TRBV4-1 to TRBJ1-2; 9 bases are shared with TRBD1. CDR1 MGHRA and CDR2 YSYEKL come from the germline V gene. Losses at the gene ends were 4 bases for V and 5 bases for J; bases not matched to a gene: 2. The CDR3 length is 13 residues. The CDR3 DNA follows: TGCGCCAGCAGCCGGGGGACAGGGTATGGCTACACCTTC. It specifies CASSRGTGYGYTF.

The chain carries TRBV9 and TRBJ2-2; D is uncertain. The V gene lost 2 bases and the J gene lost 3 bases, with 14 bases spanning the gap. This CDR3 spans 16 amino acids. CDR1 is SGDLS, CDR2 YYNGEE, per germline. CDR3 in DNA: TGTGCCAGCAGCGTGGTTCCCGCGGTAGACACCGGGGAGCTGTTTTTT. This translates into CASSVVPAVDTGELFF.

This clone was seen a single time. The chain combines TRBV30 with TRBJ2-2; D may be TRBD1 (5 bases). Germline V lookup: CDR1 GTSNPN, CDR2 SVGIG (reference sequence). V lost 8 bases and J lost 1, with 14 bases in between. The CDR3 runs to 14 residues. In nucleotides, the CDR3 is TGTGCCGCCAACGGACAAGGGAACACCGGGGAGCTGTTTTTT. Translation gives CAANGQGNTGELFF.

The chain recombines TRBV7-9 with TRBJ2-2; D is perhaps TRBD1 (5 bases). V was shortened by 1 base and J by 1 base, with 13 bases between the two germline ends. The CDR3 runs to 17 residues. The germline V gene encodes CDR1 SEHNR and CDR2 FQNEAQ (reference sequence). The CDR3 is CASSLGSARVNTGELFF. DNA of the CDR3: TGTGCCAGCAGCTTAGGATCCGCCAGGGTGAACACCGGGGAGCTGTTTTTT.

This clone was recorded only once. V usage is TRBV6-4 and J usage is TRBJ2-6; D ambiguous. The CDR3 has 14 amino acids. V lost 5 bases, J lost 8 bases, and 13 bases lay in between. Germline loops: CDR1 MRHNA, CDR2 SNTAGT. The CDR3 coding sequence is TGTGCCAGCAGTATGACGGGTGAGACCAACGTCCTGACTTTC. It specifies CASSMTGETNVLTF.

This clone was picked up one time. The chain is built from TRBV20-1 and TRBJ2-5; unclear D gene. V lost 6 bases to trimming and J lost 0 bases, with 5 bases between them. This CDR3 has 11 residues. Germline assignment: CDR1 DFQATT and CDR2 SNEGSKA (reference sequence). CDR3: CSAANQETQYF. The CDR3 coding sequence is TGCAGTGCAGCTAACCAAGAGACCCAGTACTTC.

The chain carries TRBV4-1 and TRBJ2-7; 10 bases align to TRBD1. The V segment lost 3 bases and the J segment 3 bases; nucleotides outside the gene matches: 5. The CDR3 is made up of 15 amino acids. Germline CDR1 reads MGHRA; CDR2 reads YSYEKL. The CDR3 is CASSQLGTGVYEQYF. The CDR3 DNA reads as TGCGCCAGCAGCCAGTTGGGGACAGGGGTCTACGAGCAGTACTTC.

The V gene is TRBV18, the J gene TRBJ1-1; 8 nucleotides align to TRBD1. Per germline, CDR1 KGHSH and CDR2 LQKENI. CDR3 length equals 17 residues. The V gene end was trimmed by 2 bases and the J gene end by 4 bases; junction bases not matched to a gene: 12. CDR3 loop: CASSPGGDRGTSTEAFF. The CDR3 bases are TGTGCCAGCTCACCAGGAGGTGACAGGGGAACGAGCACTGAAGCTTTCTTT.

V is TRBV7-2 and J is TRBJ1-2; TRBD1 agrees at 9 bases. Trimming cost V 1 base and J 7 bases; bases outside gene matches: 19. The CDR3 has 19 residues. In germline, CDR1 is SGHTA, CDR2 FQGNSA. The CDR3 bases are TGTGCCAGCAGCTTAGTTCGGCGGCTTCCTAGACAGGGGGATAGTGGCTACACCTTC. Translating gives CASSLVRRLPRQGDSGYTF.

V is TRBV9 and J is TRBJ2-6, with 8 nucleotides matching TRBD1. This CDR3 is built from 16 residues. J lost 6 bases, V lost 4 bases, and 9 bases had no gene match. Germline-derived CDR1 and CDR2 are SGDLS and YYNGEE. DNA for the CDR3: TGTGCCAGCAGCCCGAGACAGGGGCGTCTGGCCAACGTCCTGACTTTC. Translating it yields CASSPRQGRLANVLTF.